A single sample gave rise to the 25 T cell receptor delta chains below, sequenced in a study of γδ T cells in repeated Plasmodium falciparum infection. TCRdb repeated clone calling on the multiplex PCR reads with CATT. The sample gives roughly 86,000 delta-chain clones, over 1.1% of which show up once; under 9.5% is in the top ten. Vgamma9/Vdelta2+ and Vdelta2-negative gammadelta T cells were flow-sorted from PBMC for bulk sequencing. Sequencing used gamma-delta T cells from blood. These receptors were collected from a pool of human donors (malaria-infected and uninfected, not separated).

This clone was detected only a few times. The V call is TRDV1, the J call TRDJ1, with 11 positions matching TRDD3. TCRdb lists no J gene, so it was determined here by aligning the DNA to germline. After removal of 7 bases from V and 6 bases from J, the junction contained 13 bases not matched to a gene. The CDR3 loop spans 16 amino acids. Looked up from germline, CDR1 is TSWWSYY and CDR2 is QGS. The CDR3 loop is CALERLLGDTGYKLIF. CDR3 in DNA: TGTGCTCTTGAGAGGCTGCTGGGGGATACTGGCTATAAACTCATCTTT.

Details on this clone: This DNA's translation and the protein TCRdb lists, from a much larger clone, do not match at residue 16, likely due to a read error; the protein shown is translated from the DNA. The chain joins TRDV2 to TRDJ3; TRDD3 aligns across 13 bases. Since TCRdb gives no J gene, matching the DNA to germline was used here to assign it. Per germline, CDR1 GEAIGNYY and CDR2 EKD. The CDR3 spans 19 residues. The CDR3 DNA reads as TGTGCCTGTGTCCCCGTACTGGGGGATACGGGCTGGGACACCCGAAAGATGTTTTTC. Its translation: CACVPVLGDTGWDTRKMFF.

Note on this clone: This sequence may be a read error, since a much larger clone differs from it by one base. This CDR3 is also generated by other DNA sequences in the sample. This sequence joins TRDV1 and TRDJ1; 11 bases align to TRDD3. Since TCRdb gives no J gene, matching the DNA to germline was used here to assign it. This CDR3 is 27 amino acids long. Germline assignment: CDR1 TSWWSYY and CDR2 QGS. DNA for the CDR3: TGTGCCCTTGGGGAAACTGGGGCTTCCTACGATTTACTGGGGGATAGCTCTCCCACCCTCAACACCGATAAACTCATCTTT. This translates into CALGETGASYDLLGDSSPTLNTDKLIF.

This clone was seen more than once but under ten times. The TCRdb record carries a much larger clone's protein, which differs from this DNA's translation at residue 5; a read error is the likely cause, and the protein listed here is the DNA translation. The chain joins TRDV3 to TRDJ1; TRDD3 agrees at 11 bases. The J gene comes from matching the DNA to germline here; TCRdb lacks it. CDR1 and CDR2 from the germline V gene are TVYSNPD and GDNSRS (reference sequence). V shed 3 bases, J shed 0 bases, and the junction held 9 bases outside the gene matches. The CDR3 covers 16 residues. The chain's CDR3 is CALQHWGISYTDKLIF. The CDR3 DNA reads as TGTGCCTTACAGCACTGGGGGATATCGTACACCGATAAACTCATCTTT.

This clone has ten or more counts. The CDR3 here is CALGEHTSYVKLIF. CDR3 nucleotide sequence: TGTGCTCTTGGGGAACATACTTCCTACGTTAAACTCATCTTT. The genes are TRDV1 and TRDJ1, with 8 bases matching TRDD2. Looked up from germline, CDR1 is TSWWSYY and CDR2 is QGS. The V gene end was trimmed by 1 base and the J gene end by 7 bases; junction bases not matched to a gene: 5. The CDR3 is 14 residues long.

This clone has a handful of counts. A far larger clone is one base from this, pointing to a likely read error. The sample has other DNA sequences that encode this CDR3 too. The CDR3 here is CACDTLVGPHTDKLIF. In DNA form, the CDR3 reads TGTGCCTGTGACACTTTGGTTGGCCCTCACACCGATAAACTCATCTTT. This chain uses TRDV2 with TRDJ1; D is unclear. No J segment appears in TCRdb, so it was assigned here by matching the sequence to germline. V lost 1 base, J lost 0 bases, and 14 bases lay in between. The CDR3 has 16 residues. Germline lookup yields CDR1 GEAIGNYY and CDR2 EKD.

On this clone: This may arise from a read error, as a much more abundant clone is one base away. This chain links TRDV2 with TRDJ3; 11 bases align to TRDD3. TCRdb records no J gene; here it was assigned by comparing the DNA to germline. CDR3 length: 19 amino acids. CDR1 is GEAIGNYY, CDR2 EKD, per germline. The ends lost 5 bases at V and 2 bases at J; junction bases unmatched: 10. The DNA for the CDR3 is TGTGCCTGTGGCACTGATGTACTGGGGGATACCTGGGACACCCGACAGATGTTTTTC. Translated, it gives CACGTDVLGDTWDTRQMFF.

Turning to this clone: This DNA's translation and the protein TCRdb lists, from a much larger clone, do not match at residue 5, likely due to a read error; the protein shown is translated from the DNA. In nucleotides, the CDR3 is TGTGCTCTTGGGGGAGAGCTCCTCCTAGGTCCTAACACCGATAAACTCATCTTT. The encoded protein is CALGGELLLGPNTDKLIF. The chain joins TRDV1 to TRDJ1, with a weak D call TRDD2 (5 bases). TCRdb gives no J gene; it was assigned here by matching the DNA to germline. The CDR3 has 18 amino acids. In germline, CDR1 is TSWWSYY, CDR2 QGS. Trimming cost V 4 bases and J 0 bases, with 21 bases left between them.

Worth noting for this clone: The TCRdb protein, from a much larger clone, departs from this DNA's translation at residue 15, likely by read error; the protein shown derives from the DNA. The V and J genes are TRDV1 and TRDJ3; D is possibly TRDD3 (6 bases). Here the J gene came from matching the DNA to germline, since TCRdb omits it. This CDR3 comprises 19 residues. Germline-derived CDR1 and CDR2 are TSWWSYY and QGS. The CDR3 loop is CALGKPWGLSSWDTQQMFF. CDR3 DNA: TGTGCTCTTGGGAAGCCCTGGGGCCTCAGCTCCTGGGACACCCAACAGATGTTTTTC.

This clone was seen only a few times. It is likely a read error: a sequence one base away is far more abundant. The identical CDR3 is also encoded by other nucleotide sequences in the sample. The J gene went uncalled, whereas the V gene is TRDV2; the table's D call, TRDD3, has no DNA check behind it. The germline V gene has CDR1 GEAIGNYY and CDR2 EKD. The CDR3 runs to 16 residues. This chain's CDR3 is CACDTDWGINGDKLIF. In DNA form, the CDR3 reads TGTGCCTGTGACACCGACTGGGGGATAAACGGCGATAAGCTCATCTTT.

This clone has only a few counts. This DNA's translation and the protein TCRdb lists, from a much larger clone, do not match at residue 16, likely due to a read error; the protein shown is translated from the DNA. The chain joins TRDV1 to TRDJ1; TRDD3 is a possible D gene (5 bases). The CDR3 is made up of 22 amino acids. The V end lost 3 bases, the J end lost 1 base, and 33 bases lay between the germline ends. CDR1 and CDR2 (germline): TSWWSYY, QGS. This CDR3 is CALGEGFSTSRGTVPCTDKLIF. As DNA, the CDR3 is TGTGCTCTTGGGGAGGGATTTTCTACGAGTAGAGGGACCGTACCGTGCACCGATAAACTCATCTTT.

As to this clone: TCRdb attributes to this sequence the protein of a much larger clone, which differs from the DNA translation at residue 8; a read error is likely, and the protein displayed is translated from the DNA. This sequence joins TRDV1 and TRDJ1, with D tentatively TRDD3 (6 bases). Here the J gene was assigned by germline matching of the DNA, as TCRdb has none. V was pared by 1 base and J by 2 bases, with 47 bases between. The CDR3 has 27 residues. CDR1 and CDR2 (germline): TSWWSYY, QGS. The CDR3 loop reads CALGEPVPYKLTHTIWWHTWGTDKLIF. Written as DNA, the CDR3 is TGTGCTCTTGGGGAACCTGTCCCCTATAAACTCACTCATACTATCTGGTGGCACACATGGGGGACCGATAAACTCATCTTT.

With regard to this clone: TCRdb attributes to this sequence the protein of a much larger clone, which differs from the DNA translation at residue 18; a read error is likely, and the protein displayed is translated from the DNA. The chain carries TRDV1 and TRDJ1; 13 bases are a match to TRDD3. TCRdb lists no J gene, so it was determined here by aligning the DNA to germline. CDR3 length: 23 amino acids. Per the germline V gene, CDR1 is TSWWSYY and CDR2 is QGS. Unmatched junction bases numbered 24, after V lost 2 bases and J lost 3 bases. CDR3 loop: CALGEYLLPRITGGYAYADKLIF. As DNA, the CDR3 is TGTGCTCTTGGGGAATACCTCCTCCCCCGAATTACTGGGGGATACGCGTACGCCGATAAACTCATCTTT.

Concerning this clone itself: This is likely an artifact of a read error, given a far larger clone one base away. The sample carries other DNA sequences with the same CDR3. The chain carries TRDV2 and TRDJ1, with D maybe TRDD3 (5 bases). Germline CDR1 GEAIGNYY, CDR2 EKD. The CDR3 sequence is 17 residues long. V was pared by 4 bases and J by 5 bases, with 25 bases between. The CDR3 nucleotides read TGTGCCTGTGAAGACTTGCTGGGTCCCAGAGGAGCTGATAAACTCATCTTT. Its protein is CACEDLLGPRGADKLIF.

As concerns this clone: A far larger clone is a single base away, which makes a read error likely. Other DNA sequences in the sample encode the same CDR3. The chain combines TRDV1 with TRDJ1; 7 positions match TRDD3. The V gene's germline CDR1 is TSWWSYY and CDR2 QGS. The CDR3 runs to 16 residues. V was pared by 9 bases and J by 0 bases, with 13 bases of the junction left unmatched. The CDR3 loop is CALRLGGEGYTDKLIF. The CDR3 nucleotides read TGTGCTCTCCGGCTTGGGGGAGAGGGGTACACCGATAAACTCATCTTT.

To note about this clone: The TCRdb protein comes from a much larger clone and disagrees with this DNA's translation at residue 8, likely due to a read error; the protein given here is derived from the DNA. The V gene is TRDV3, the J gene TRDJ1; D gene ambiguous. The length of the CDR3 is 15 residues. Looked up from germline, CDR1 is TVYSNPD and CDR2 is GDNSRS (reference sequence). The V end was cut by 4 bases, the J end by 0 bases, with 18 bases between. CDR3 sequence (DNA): TGTGCCTCGACGACGTTCATCACGTACACCGATAAACTCATCTTT. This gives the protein CASTTFITYTDKLIF. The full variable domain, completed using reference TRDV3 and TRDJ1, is CDKVTQSSPDQTVASGSEVVLLCTYDTVYSNPDLFWYRIRPDYSFQFVFYGDNSRSEGADFTQGRFSVKHILTQKAFHLVISPVRTEDSATYYCASTTFITYTDKLIFGKGTRVTVEP.

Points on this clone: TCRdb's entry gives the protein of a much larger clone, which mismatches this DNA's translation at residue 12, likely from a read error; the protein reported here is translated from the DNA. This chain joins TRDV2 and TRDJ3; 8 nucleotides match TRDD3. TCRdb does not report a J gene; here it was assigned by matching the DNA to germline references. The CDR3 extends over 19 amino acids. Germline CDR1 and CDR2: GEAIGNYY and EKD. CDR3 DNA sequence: TGTGCCTGTGACACTGGGGGATTCGGGAGCTCCTGTGACACCCGACAGATGTTTTTC. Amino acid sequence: CACDTGGFGSSCDTRQMFF.

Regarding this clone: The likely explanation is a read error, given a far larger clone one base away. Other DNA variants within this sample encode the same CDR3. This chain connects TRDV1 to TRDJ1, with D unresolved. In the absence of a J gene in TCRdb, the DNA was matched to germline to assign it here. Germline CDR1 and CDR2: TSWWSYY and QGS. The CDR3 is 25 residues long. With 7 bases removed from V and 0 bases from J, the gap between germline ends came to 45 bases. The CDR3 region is CALESPRRPLLKTNRLTVYTDKLIF. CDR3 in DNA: TGTGCTCTTGAGTCCCCGAGGCGACCTCTCTTGAAGACAAACCGACTTACTGTGTACACCGATAAACTCATCTTT.

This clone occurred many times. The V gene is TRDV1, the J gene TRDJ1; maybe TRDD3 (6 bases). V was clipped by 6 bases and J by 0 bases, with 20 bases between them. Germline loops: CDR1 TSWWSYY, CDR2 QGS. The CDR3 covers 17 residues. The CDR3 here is CALGNPVGGFYTDKLIF. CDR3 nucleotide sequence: TGTGCTCTTGGCAATCCCGTTGGGGGGTTTTACACCGATAAACTCATCTTT.

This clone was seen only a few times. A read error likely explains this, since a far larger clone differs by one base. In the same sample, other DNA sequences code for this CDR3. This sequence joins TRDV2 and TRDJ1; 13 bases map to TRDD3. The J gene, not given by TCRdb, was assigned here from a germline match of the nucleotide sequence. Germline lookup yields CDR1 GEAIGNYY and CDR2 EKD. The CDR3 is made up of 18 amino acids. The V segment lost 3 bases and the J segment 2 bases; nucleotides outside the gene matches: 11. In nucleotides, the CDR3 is TGTGCCTGTGACTTCGTACTGGGGGATACGCGTCGTACCGATAAACTCATCTTT. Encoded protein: CACDFVLGDTRRTDKLIF.

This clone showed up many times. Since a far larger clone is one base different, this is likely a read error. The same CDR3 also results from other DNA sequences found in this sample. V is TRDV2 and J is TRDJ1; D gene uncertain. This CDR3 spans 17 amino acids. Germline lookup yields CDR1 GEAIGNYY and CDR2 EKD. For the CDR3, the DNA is TGTGCCTGCGACACCGTCGCCAGTGACCCGTACACCGATAAACTCATCTTT. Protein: CACDTVASDPYTDKLIF.

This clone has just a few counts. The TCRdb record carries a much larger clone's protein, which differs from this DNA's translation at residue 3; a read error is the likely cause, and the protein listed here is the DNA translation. The CDR3 nucleotides are TGTGCTCCTGGGGAACATTGCCCCTACGAGGTGTGGTATAAATCGGTCGATAAACTCATCTTT. This encodes CAPGEHCPYEVWYKSVDKLIF. This chain links TRDV1 with TRDJ1, with a weak D call TRDD3 (6 bases). The J gene was missing in TCRdb and was found by matching the end of the DNA to germline. The germline V gene has CDR1 TSWWSYY and CDR2 QGS. The CDR3 length is 21 residues.

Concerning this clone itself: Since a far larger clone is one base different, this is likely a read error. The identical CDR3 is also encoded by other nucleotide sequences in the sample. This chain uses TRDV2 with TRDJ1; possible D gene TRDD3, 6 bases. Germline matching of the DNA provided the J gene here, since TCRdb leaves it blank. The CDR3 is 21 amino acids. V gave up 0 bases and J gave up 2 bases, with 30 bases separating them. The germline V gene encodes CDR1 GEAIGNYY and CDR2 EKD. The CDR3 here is CACDTGGSSGRTGIRTDKLIF. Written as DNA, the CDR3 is TGTGCCTGTGACACCGGAGGATCTTCGGGGCGTACTGGGATCCGAACCGATAAACTCATCTTT.

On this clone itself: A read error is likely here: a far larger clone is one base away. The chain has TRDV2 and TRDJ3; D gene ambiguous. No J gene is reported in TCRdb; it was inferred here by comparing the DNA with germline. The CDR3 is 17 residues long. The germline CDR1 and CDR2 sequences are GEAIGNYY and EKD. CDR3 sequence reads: CACDTITAERDTRQMFF. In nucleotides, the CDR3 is TGCGCCTGTGACACGATCACTGCGGAAAGGGACACCCGACAGATGTTTTTC.

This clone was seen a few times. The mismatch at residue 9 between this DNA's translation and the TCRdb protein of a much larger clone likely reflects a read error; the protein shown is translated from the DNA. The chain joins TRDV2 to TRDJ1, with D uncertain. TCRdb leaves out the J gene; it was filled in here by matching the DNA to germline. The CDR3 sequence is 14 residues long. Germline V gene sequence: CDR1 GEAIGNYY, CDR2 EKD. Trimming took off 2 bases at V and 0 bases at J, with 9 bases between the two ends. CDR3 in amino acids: CACDSVGYTDKLIF. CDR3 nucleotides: TGTGCCTGTGACAGTGTGGGTTACACCGATAAACTCATCTTT.